This record concerns one TCR beta chain sequence. Antigen specificity is unknown. This entry belongs to a study of glioma-infiltrating T cells. The study, taken as a whole, reports: Very few CDR3 sequences were shared between tissue and blood. Gliomas, especially low-grade, showed above-expected tissue-blood divergence; non-neoplastic patients showed below.

Amplification of TCR alpha and beta CDR3 regions from RNA used iRepertoire nested multiplex PCR. Input was roughly 85-450 ng of tissue mRNA or PBMC total RNA. Each CDR3 protein gets one entry after TCRdb re-called the multiplex PCR reads with MiXCR. The sample consists of over 130,000 distinct CDR3 sequences, about 39% of them appearing once. The TCR originated in a human donor with low-grade glioma or glioblastoma, undergoing nonglioma brain surgery, or in good health (not recorded which). Sequenced sample: glioma tissue, nonneoplastic brain tissue, or PBMCs (not recorded which).

This CDR3 is CASRRQAPEAFF. CDR3 sequence (DNA): TGTGCCAGCAGACGACAGGCTCCCGAAGCTTTCTTT. The V call is TRBV7-2, the J call TRBJ1-1; D is perhaps TRBD1 (6 bases). Germline V lookup: CDR1 SGHTA, CDR2 FQGNSA. CDR3 length equals 12 residues. Trimming shortened V by 6 bases and J by 8 bases, and 13 bases separated the two germline ends.